The clone carrying this T cell receptor (beta chain) turned up a few times. Its antigen is not identified. A FACSAria was used to sort CD4+ and CD8+ T cells. These cells came from PBMCs. These data come from a study of CD8+ T cells in alopecia areata. Study results and caveats: Sequences from scalp samples also cover resident alphabeta T cells of normal skin.

RNA extraction was followed by reverse transcription into cDNA, which acted as the sequencing template. Method: immunoSEQ multiplex PCR; TCRdb's copy keeps in-frame clones and lacks some. This sample has over 110,000 clones; approximately 49% occur once, and the top ten carry roughly 0.9%. The germline V gene has CDR1 MDHEN and CDR2 SYDVKM. Trimming shortened V by 5 bases and J by 7 bases, and 21 bases separated the two germline ends. This CDR3 contains 16 residues. This clonotype was sampled from a human donor with alopecia areata. The sequencing used CD4+ T cells sorted from blood, collected at week 0. This chain joins TRBV28 and TRBJ1-5; D is possibly TRBD1 (6 bases). The CDR3 DNA reads TGTGCCAGCAGTAGGTACAGGGAGGCCCTTACCCAGCCCCAGCATTTT. Protein: CASSRYREALTQPQHF.